A selection of T cell receptor beta chains follows, all from one sample in a study of T cell clones after liver transplantation. TCRdb keeps only in-frame clones here, not all; method: immunoSEQ multiplex PCR. Among over 5,500 clones, 70% to 85% were seen once, and the ten largest hold around 33%. Sequencing was performed on CD8+ T cells from blood, taken 24 months after liver transplant. These receptors came from a human patient who received a liver transplant. A share of the T cells may be of graft donor origin. Both conserved end residues are part of each CDR3. Fields, in order: clone size, J gene, D gene, V gene, CDR3 protein, CDR3 DNA. The D gene is left open where the match is weak. The size field is filled for only some rows; it gives once, few, many or a size class.

. TRBJ2-7 TRBD1 TRBV7-9 CASSPDRGQAPEQYF TGTGCCAGCAGCCCCGACAGGGGGCAAGCCCCCGAGCAGTACTTC
. TRBJ2-7 . TRBV19 CASSPWDGAYEQYF TGTGCCAGTAGTCCATGGGACGGAGCCTACGAGCAGTACTTC
. TRBJ1-5 . TRBV5-8 CASSSDPPDQPQHF TGTGCCAGCAGCTCGGACCCCCCGGATCAGCCCCAGCATTTT
. TRBJ2-2 . TRBV28 CASSLQLRGSGELFF TGTGCCAGCAGTTTACAATTACGAGGGAGCGGGGAGCTGTTTTTT
few TRBJ1-2 . TRBV29-1 CSVEDLPGLNGYTF TGCAGCGTTGAAGATCTTCCGGGGTTGAACGGCTACACCTTC
. TRBJ1-2 TRBD1 TRBV2 CASSEGKGGFDGYTF TGTGCCAGCAGTGAAGGTAAAGGGGGCTTTGATGGCTACACCTTC
. TRBJ1-1 . TRBV6-1 CASTLNREWTEAFF TGTGCCAGCACCCTGAATCGGGAGTGGACTGAAGCTTTCTTT
. TRBJ1-1 . TRBV13 CASSYRDGTEAFF TGTGCCAGCAGCTATCGGGATGGCACTGAAGCTTTCTTT
. TRBJ2-5 . TRBV7-9 CASSLDSGPSQYF TGTGCCAGCAGCTTAGACTCCGGACCTAGCCAGTACTTC
few TRBJ1-2 . TRBV7-9 CASSPGPLTVYGYTF TGTGCCAGCAGCCCGGGCCCCCTGACCGTCTATGGCTACACCTTC
. TRBJ1-4 . TRBV11-2 CASSILQGATNEKLFF TGTGCCAGCAGCATCTTACAGGGCGCAACTAATGAAAAACTGTTTTTT
. TRBJ2-2 . TRBV7-3 CASSLIMGGSGTGELFF TGTGCCAGCAGCTTAATAATGGGTGGGAGCGGAACCGGGGAGCTGTTTTTT
. TRBJ2-7 TRBD1 TRBV19 CASSRDRGPAEQYF TGTGCCAGTAGTAGGGACAGGGGGCCCGCAGAGCAGTACTTC
. TRBJ2-7 TRBD1 TRBV14 CASSFSGQGAAYEQYF TGTGCCAGCAGCTTTTCGGGACAGGGAGCAGCCTACGAGCAGTACTTC
. TRBJ1-5 . TRBV19 CASTPGDDSNQPQHF TGTGCCAGTACGCCCGGCGACGATAGCAATCAGCCCCAGCATTTT
once TRBJ2-7 TRBD2 TRBV5-6 CASSLGSGDEQYF TGTGCCAGCAGCTTGGGTAGCGGGGACGAGCAGTACTTC
. TRBJ2-2 . TRBV14 CASSPLNTGELFF TGTGCCAGCAGCCCACTGAACACCGGGGAGCTGTTTTTT
. TRBJ2-1 TRBD2 TRBV7-9 CASSLSSGGFIEQFF TGTGCCAGCAGCTTATCTAGCGGGGGGTTTATTGAGCAGTTCTTC
. TRBJ2-1 . TRBV6-1 CASWAGTYNEQFF TGTGCCAGCTGGGCGGGGACCTACAATGAGCAGTTCTTC
. TRBJ1-5 . TRBV7-9 CASSYEGQPQHF TGTGCCAGCAGCTACGAGGGTCAGCCCCAGCATTTT
. TRBJ1-3 . TRBV27 CASSLKGSGNTIYF TGTGCCAGCAGTTTAAAGGGCTCTGGAAACACCATATATTTT
. TRBJ1-3 . TRBV4-1 CASSPGDWLGNTIYF TGCGCCAGCAGCCCAGGGGATTGGCTCGGAAACACCATATATTTT
. TRBJ2-5 TRBD2 TRBV7-8 CASSKSSGGAGETQYF TGTGCCAGCAGCAAGTCTAGCGGGGGGGCTGGGGAGACCCAGTACTTC
. TRBJ2-1 TRBD1 TRBV27 CASTGTGGNEQFF TGTGCCAGCACCGGGACAGGAGGTAATGAGCAGTTCTTC
few TRBJ2-7 TRBD1 TRBV27 CASSLNDRGTSYEQYF TGTGCCAGCAGTTTAAATGACAGGGGAACCTCCTACGAGCAGTACTTC
once TRBJ1-2 TRBD1 TRBV27 CASLGDRPGGYTF TGTGCCAGTCTCGGGGACAGGCCAGGAGGCTACACCTTC
. TRBJ1-1 . TRBV2 CASSDWAISNTEAFF TGTGCCAGCAGTGACTGGGCCATCTCCAACACTGAAGCTTTCTTT
. TRBJ2-7 . TRBV7-9 CASSQVRRTVYSYEQYF TGTGCCAGCAGCCAAGTGAGACGGACGGTCTACTCCTACGAGCAGTACTTC
. TRBJ1-1 . TRBV19 CASSIGGHTEAFF TGTGCCAGTAGTATAGGGGGACACACTGAAGCTTTCTTT
. TRBJ2-3 . TRBV28 CASIGAYWGTDTQYF TGTGCCAGCATAGGCGCCTATTGGGGCACAGATACGCAGTATTTT
. TRBJ2-3 TRBD1 TRBV7-9 CASSSGQGADTQYF TGTGCCAGCAGCTCTGGACAGGGGGCAGATACGCAGTATTTT
medium-sized TRBJ2-1 TRBD1 TRBV29-1 CSVAPMDRVNEQFF TGCAGCGTCGCTCCGATGGACAGGGTGAATGAGCAGTTCTTC
. TRBJ2-6 . TRBV9 CASSVVSGANVLTF TGTGCCAGCAGCGTAGTTTCCGGGGCCAACGTCCTGACTTTC
. TRBJ2-1 . TRBV10-3 CAISAGWREQFF TGTGCCATCTCGGCGGGATGGCGTGAGCAGTTCTTC
. TRBJ2-3 . TRBV27 CASSFSTTDTQYF TGTGCCAGCAGTTTCTCGACCACAGATACGCAGTATTTT
. TRBJ2-7 . TRBV4-2 CASSQGGPYEQYF TGTGCCAGCAGCCAGGGGGGTCCCTACGAGCAGTACTTC
. TRBJ2-7 TRBD1 TRBV14 CASSQATGGSYEQYF TGTGCCAGCAGCCAAGCGACAGGGGGGTCCTACGAGCAGTACTTC
once TRBJ1-1 . TRBV14 CASSPQGWTEAFF TGTGCCAGCAGCCCCCAGGGGTGGACTGAAGCTTTCTTT
. TRBJ2-3 . TRBV11-2 CASSLESGRGTRDTQYF TGTGCCAGCAGCTTAGAGTCAGGGAGAGGTACTCGAGATACGCAGTATTTT
. TRBJ2-1 . TRBV7-3 CASSPRTANEQFF TGTGCCAGCAGCCCCCGGACAGCAAATGAGCAGTTCTTC
. TRBJ2-1 . TRBV19 CASSIGGVNEQFF TGTGCCAGTAGTATCGGAGGGGTCAATGAGCAGTTCTTC
. TRBJ1-1 . TRBV4-1 CASSLGTEYEAFF TGCGCCAGCAGCCTTGGGACCGAATATGAAGCTTTCTTT
. TRBJ1-5 . TRBV28 CASSWRGGEDQPQHF TGTGCCAGCAGCTGGCGGGGGGGGGAGGATCAGCCCCAGCATTTT
. TRBJ1-1 . TRBV9 CASSVGTVTEAFF TGTGCCAGCAGCGTAGGGACAGTAACTGAAGCTTTCTTT
. TRBJ1-4 TRBD1 TRBV9 CASSPAGGNEKLFF TGTGCCAGCAGCCCCGCAGGGGGTAATGAAAAACTGTTTTTT
. TRBJ1-1 . TRBV29-1 CSVEGGTEAFF TGCAGCGTTGAAGGAGGCACTGAAGCTTTCTTT
once TRBJ2-7 . TRBV19 CASSLPGRHEQYF TGTGCCAGTAGTTTACCTGGTCGGCACGAGCAGTACTTC
. TRBJ1-1 . TRBV2 CASSEWAAGAGDTEAFF TGTGCCAGCAGTGAATGGGCCGCTGGTGCAGGGGACACTGAAGCTTTCTTT
once TRBJ1-4 . TRBV9 CASSVFATNEKLFF TGTGCCAGCAGCGTTTTTGCAACTAATGAAAAACTGTTTTTT
. TRBJ1-1 TRBD1 TRBV2 CASRAPGQGVSEAFF TGTGCCAGCAGAGCCCCGGGACAGGGCGTATCTGAAGCTTTCTTT
. TRBJ2-7 . TRBV7-6 CASSPSVSSSYEQYF TGTGCCAGCAGCCCGTCCGTGTCAAGCTCCTACGAGCAGTACTTC
. TRBJ1-1 TRBD1 TRBV14 CASSLTGVGTEAFF TGTGCCAGCAGCCTGACAGGGGTTGGTACTGAAGCTTTCTTT
. TRBJ2-7 TRBD2 TRBV5-1 CASSFSGRDSYEQYF TGCGCCAGCAGCTTTAGCGGGAGGGACTCCTACGAGCAGTACTTC